The 13 T cell receptor beta chains below all came from one sample that was sequenced in a study of blood T cell repertoires in COVID-19. Method: immunoSEQ multiplex PCR; TCRdb's copy keeps in-frame clones and lacks some. The sample shows 300,000 to 400,000 clones, about nine tenths of them seen only once. The material sequenced was peripheral blood. These receptors came from a woman aged 65 to 85 with COVID-19, enrolled during active disease.

This chain links TRBV29-1 with TRBJ1-2; D is possibly TRBD1 (6 bases). Germline lookup yields CDR1 SQVTM and CDR2 ANQGSEA. The CDR3 totals 12 residues. The V and J ends lost 7 bases and 4 bases respectively, with 13 bases between them. The CDR3, as DNA: TGCAGCGCCCTGAGAGGGGGCTATGGCTACACCTTC. Protein product: CSALRGGYGYTF.

The chain joins TRBV5-1 to TRBJ2-5; TRBD2 agrees at 7 bases. Trimming cost V 0 bases and J 0 bases; bases outside gene matches: 5. Germline V gives CDR1 SGHRS, CDR2 YFSETQ. The CDR3 contains 16 residues. This CDR3 reads CASSLGLAENQETQYF. Here the CDR3 DNA reads TGCGCCAGCAGCTTGGGGCTAGCGGAGAACCAAGAGACCCAGTACTTC.

The chain links TRBV19 to TRBJ2-3; a possible D gene is TRBD2 (5 bases). Germline V gene data show CDR1 as LNHDA and CDR2 as SQIVND (reference sequence). Trimming cost V 4 bases and J 0 bases, with 17 bases left between them. This CDR3 is 17 amino acids long. DNA of the CDR3: TGTGCCAGTAGTACCCCCTCACTAGGTGCTAGCACAGATACGCAGTATTTT. It codes for CASSTPSLGASTDTQYF. The whole variable domain, remainder taken from reference TRBV19 and TRBJ2-3, is DGGITQSPKYLFRKEGQNVTLSCEQNLNHDAMYWYRQDPGQGLRLIYYSQIVNDFQKGDIAEGYSVSREKKESFPLTVTSAQKNPTAFYLCASSTPSLGASTDTQYFGPGTRLTVL.

The chain carries TRBV29-1 and TRBJ1-4; the match to TRBD1 covers 8 bases. The CDR3 totals 14 residues. V shed 2 bases and J 6 bases; nucleotides not matched to a gene: 5. Germline V gene lookup returns CDR1 SQVTM and CDR2 ANQGSEA. The CDR3 bases are TGCAGCGTTGAAACAGGGGGGAGCGATGAAAAACTGTTTTTT. Residues: CSVETGGSDEKLFF.

J is TRBJ2-2 and V is TRBV24-1, with D maybe TRBD1 (5 bases). There are 14 residues in the CDR3. V lost 3 bases and J lost 5, with 9 bases in between. Germline V gene sequence: CDR1 KGHDR, CDR2 SFDVKD. The chain's CDR3 is CATSDAAGTGELFF. CDR3 DNA: TGTGCCACCAGTGATGCGGCAGGGACCGGGGAGCTGTTTTTT.

In this sample, this clone turned up a few times. The chain combines TRBV4-3 with TRBJ2-1, with TRBD1 identical over 10 bases. Germline CDR1 LGHNA, CDR2 YSLEER. This CDR3 comprises 17 residues. V shed 4 bases, J shed 5 bases, and the junction held 11 bases outside the gene matches. The CDR3, as DNA: TGCGCCAGCAGCCGGAATGGTTACGGGACAGGGGACAATGAGCAGTTCTTC. As protein: CASSRNGYGTGDNEQFF.

The chain couples TRBV28 to TRBJ1-5; the match to TRBD1 covers 7 bases. This CDR3 comprises 19 residues. In germline, CDR1 is MDHEN, CDR2 SYDVKM. The V segment lost 3 bases and the J segment 3 bases; nucleotides outside the gene matches: 17. The CDR3 sequence: CASSLGPQQGPFFNQPQHF. The CDR3 DNA reads TGTGCCAGCAGTTTGGGCCCTCAACAGGGGCCTTTTTTCAATCAGCCCCAGCATTTT.

This chain connects TRBV24-1 to TRBJ1-2, with D uncertain. CDR3 size: 12 residues. Germline V gene data show CDR1 as KGHDR and CDR2 as SFDVKD. The V end was cut by 7 bases, the J end by 4 bases, with 9 bases between. CDR3 loop: CATRQISYGYTF. The DNA of the CDR3 is TGTGCCACCAGACAGATTTCCTATGGCTACACCTTC.

V usage is TRBV5-8 and J usage is TRBJ2-7; D is possibly TRBD1 (5 bases). CDR1 is SGHTS, CDR2 YDEGEE, per germline. This CDR3 has 13 amino acids. V shed 3 bases and J shed 0 bases, with 7 bases lying between them. The CDR3 nucleotides are TGTGCCAGCAGCTCGACAGACTCCTACGAGCAGTACTTC. This encodes CASSSTDSYEQYF.

This clone was seen a handful of times. In DNA form, the CDR3 reads TGTGCCAGCAGCTTAGATCAGGGGCTCGACTATGGCTACACCTTC. It yields the protein CASSLDQGLDYGYTF. The V gene is TRBV7-9, the J gene TRBJ1-2; the D gene is possibly TRBD1 (6 bases). V lost 1 base, J lost 3 bases, and 12 bases lay in between. Germline CDR1 and CDR2: SEHNR and FQNEAQ (reference sequence). CDR3 length equals 15 residues.

The J gene is TRBJ1-4, the V gene TRBV28; a weak D match, TRBD1 (5 bases). Germline V gene data show CDR1 as MDHEN and CDR2 as SYDVKM. Trimming cost V 9 bases and J 7 bases, with 18 bases left between them. The length of the CDR3 is 14 residues. CDR3 sequence: CASTGPRVGEKLFF. CDR3 nucleotides: TGTGCCAGTACAGGACCCCGAGTAGGTGAAAAACTGTTTTTT.

This clone was seen a handful of times. V is TRBV18 and J is TRBJ1-3; D call uncertain. The CDR3 sequence is 16 residues long. Germline V gene sequence: CDR1 KGHSH, CDR2 LQKENI. V shed 2 bases and J shed 0 bases, with 11 bases lying between them. The CDR3, as DNA: TGTGCCAGCTCACCAATGCTATTGAACTCTGGAAACACCATATATTTT. As protein: CASSPMLLNSGNTIYF.

This chain uses TRBV5-1 with TRBJ1-1; weak D call: TRBD1 (5 bases). The CDR3 length is 13 residues. V was shortened by 4 bases and J by 4 bases, with 11 bases between the two germline ends. Germline CDR1 SGHRS, CDR2 YFSETQ. Written as DNA, the CDR3 is TGCGCCAGCAGCCTCGACAGACTCACTGAAGCTTTCTTT. This gives the protein CASSLDRLTEAFF.